These 11 T cell receptor beta chains originate from one sample sequenced in a study of T cells after yellow fever vaccination. MiXCR was run by TCRdb on the 5' RACE reads, yielding one entry per CDR3 protein. The sample holds some 350,000 distinct CDR3 sequences, over 5% seen once. Sequenced here: PBMCs, sampled 5 days after the yellow fever booster vaccination. All receptors derive from a man aged 25 to 40 who received the YFV17D yellow fever vaccine.

The chain links TRBV12-3 or TRBV12-4 to TRBJ1-3, with no clear D. The length of the CDR3 is 15 residues. The V end was cut by 4 bases, the J end by 0 bases, with 10 bases between. The CDR3 nucleotides are TGTGCCAGCAGTTCCCAGGCGATCTCTGGAAACACCATATATTTT. Residues: CASSSQAISGNTIYF.

This clonotype was seen at least ten times. The chain recombines TRBV6-5 with TRBJ2-1; TRBD1 matches at 7 bases. This CDR3 is 15 amino acids long. V lost 7 bases and J lost 5; bases outside the gene matches: 11. The germline V gene has CDR1 MNHEY and CDR2 SVGAGI. The CDR3 here is CASTQLRGRNNEQFF. CDR3 coding DNA: TGTGCCAGCACCCAGCTGAGGGGGCGGAACAATGAGCAGTTCTTC.

This clonotype has ten or more counts. This chain links TRBV7-8 with TRBJ2-7; tentative D call: TRBD1 (6 bases). Germline lookup yields CDR1 SGHVS and CDR2 FQNEAQ. The CDR3 contains 14 residues. The V end was cut by 7 bases, the J end by 6 bases, with 19 bases between. CDR3 nucleotides: TGTGCCAGCACCATGAGACGGACAGAGGGCGAGCAGTACTTC. It encodes CASTMRRTEGEQYF.

This clonotype has only a few counts. The chain carries TRBV7-2 and TRBJ1-6; TRBD1 matches 7 bases. The length of the CDR3 is 15 residues. CDR1 SGHTA and CDR2 FQGNSA come from the germline V gene. J was trimmed by 10 bases and V by 2 bases; bases with no gene match: 8. In DNA, the CDR3 is TGTGCCAGCAGCTTACCTCGGGACAGAGGCTCACCCCTCCACTTT. Translation gives CASSLPRDRGSPLHF.

This clonotype was counted a few times. The chain couples TRBV21-1 to TRBJ2-5; TRBD1, the table's D call, lacks a check against the DNA. TRBV21-1 is deemed a pseudogene. This CDR3 is 14 amino acids long. The CDR3 DNA sequence: TGTGCCAGCAGCAAAGGAGACAGGCAAGAGACCCAGTACTTC. Translating gives CASSKGDRQETQYF.

Only a few counts were recorded for this clonotype. The rearrangement joins TRBV20-1 to TRBJ1-2; D is undetermined. Trimming removed 0 bases at V and 11 bases at J, with 16 bases between. The CDR3 sequence is 13 residues long. Looked up from germline, CDR1 is DFQATT and CDR2 is SNEGSKA (reference sequence). This CDR3 is CSARDTPGGRYTF. The CDR3 nucleotides are TGCAGTGCTAGAGATACCCCCGGAGGGCGATACACCTTC.

The chain joins TRBV12-3 or TRBV12-4 to TRBJ2-4; a possible D gene is TRBD1 (6 bases). V gave up 3 bases and J gave up 10 bases, with 16 bases separating them. This CDR3 is 14 amino acids long. The CDR3, as DNA: TGTGCCAGCAGTTTGGGGCCAGACACAGGGATTCAGTACTTC. This gives the protein CASSLGPDTGIQYF.

The chain has TRBV4-3 and TRBJ2-7; no clear D. V was clipped by 3 bases and J by 0 bases, with 12 bases between them. The germline V gene encodes CDR1 LGHNA and CDR2 YSLEER. The CDR3 extends over 15 amino acids. The CDR3 protein is CASSQTEDGSYEQYF. The DNA for the CDR3 is TGCGCCAGCAGCCAGACCGAAGACGGCTCCTACGAGCAGTACTTC.

V gene TRBV6-1 combines with J gene TRBJ1-5; D gene ambiguous. CDR3 size: 13 residues. The germline gives CDR1 MNHNS, CDR2 SASEGT. Trimming left V 6 bases short and J 7 bases short, with 13 bases between. The CDR3 DNA sequence: TGTGCCAGCAGGGAACACGCGAGCCAGCCCCAGCATTTT. It yields the protein CASREHASQPQHF.

There are many counts of this clonotype. This chain joins TRBV20-1 and TRBJ2-7; D is uncertain. V was trimmed by 3 bases and J by 3 bases, leaving 9 bases between them. CDR1 and CDR2 (germline): DFQATT, SNEGSKA (reference sequence). This CDR3 contains 12 residues. CDR3 loop: CSASGVFYEQYF. CDR3 DNA: TGCAGTGCTAGTGGGGTGTTCTACGAGCAGTACTTC.

The chain uses TRBV20-1 and TRBJ2-1; D not resolved. Germline-derived CDR1 and CDR2 are DFQATT and SNEGSKA (reference sequence). Trimming pared 0 bases from V and 0 bases from J, leaving 9 bases between. CDR3 length: 15 amino acids. In nucleotides, the CDR3 is TGCAGTGCTAGAGATCTCCAGAGCTCCTACAATGAGCAGTTCTTC. Protein: CSARDLQSSYNEQFF.